This T cell receptor beta chain was retrieved from a study of T-cell memory formation after mild COVID-19. The V and J ends lost 4 bases and 6 bases, in that order; junction bases with no gene match: 7. In germline, CDR1 is DFQATT, CDR2 SNEGSKA (reference sequence). This CDR3 comprises 13 residues. TCRdb processed the 5' RACE reads anew with MiXCR; each CDR3 protein has one entry. The sample has around 320,000 distinct CDR3 sequences, approximately 20% seen once. The receptor was isolated from a man aged 18 to 29 who had mild COVID-19 (a few samples of this study predate the infection). Cell type and time point are not known. The genes are TRBV20-1 and TRBJ1-1, with 8 bases that match TRBD1. The sequencing sample was made of PBMCs or a T cell subset sorted from them (not recorded which). This CDR3 reads CSAKDRVRSEAFF. In DNA form, the CDR3 reads TGCAGTGCTAAGGACAGGGTTCGGTCTGAAGCTTTCTTT.